The next 18 T cell receptor beta chains were all read from a single sample in a study of cytomegalovirus exposure and HLA in healthy donors. Profiling relied on immunoSEQ multiplex PCR, and the TCRdb table lists in-frame clones only, not all of them. The table has 89,000 or so clones, over 85% seen once. The source material was PBMCs. The receptor source for this set is a woman aged 30 to 39 in good health and CMV-seropositive.

The chain links TRBV9 to TRBJ2-7, with 7 bases aligning to TRBD1. The length of the CDR3 is 14 residues. CDR1 and CDR2 (germline): SGDLS, YYNGEE. V lost 4 bases, J lost 3 bases, and 7 bases stayed unmatched. CDR3 loop: CASSLTDRIYEQYF. Here the CDR3 DNA reads TGTGCCAGCAGCTTAACGGACAGGATCTACGAGCAGTACTTC.

This rearrangement joins TRBV28 to TRBJ1-5; perhaps TRBD1 as D (5 bases). Looked up from germline, CDR1 is MDHEN and CDR2 is SYDVKM. The CDR3 is 14 amino acids. V was trimmed by 3 bases and J by 5 bases, leaving 11 bases between them. CDR3 amino acids: CASSFGGDHQPQHF. CDR3 nucleotide sequence: TGTGCCAGCAGTTTCGGGGGGGACCATCAGCCCCAGCATTTT.

The genes are TRBV7-3 and TRBJ2-2; 10 nucleotides align to TRBD1. V shed 5 bases and J 6 bases; nucleotides not matched to a gene: 12. The CDR3 covers 17 residues. The germline CDR1 and CDR2 sequences are SGHTA and FQGTGA. The CDR3, as DNA: TGTGCCAGCAGCCCCATCGGGGGGGGACAGGGGTCCGGGGAGCTGTTTTTT. Amino acid sequence: CASSPIGGGQGSGELFF.

This chain joins TRBV11-2 and TRBJ2-1; a weak D match, TRBD1 (6 bases). Deletions cut 1 base from V and 11 bases from J, with 21 bases between. The V gene's germline CDR1 is SGHAT and CDR2 FQNNGV. This CDR3 has 16 amino acids. The CDR3, as DNA: TGTGCCAGCAGCTTAGTTGAGGCGAAAACCACAGGGAAGCAGTTCTTC. Protein sequence: CASSLVEAKTTGKQFF.

The rearrangement joins TRBV19 to TRBJ2-1, with D unresolved. CDR1 LNHDA and CDR2 SQIVND come from the germline V gene (reference sequence). The CDR3 consists of 14 residues. V was cut by 2 bases and J by 5 bases, with 10 bases left in between. DNA of the CDR3: TGTGCCAGTAGTATACCCCCACCTAACAATGAGCAGTTCTTC. Protein product: CASSIPPPNNEQFF.

The rearrangement links TRBV15 to TRBJ2-1, with TRBD2 matching over 13 bases. Germline assignment: CDR1 LNHNV and CDR2 YYDKDF (reference sequence). The V gene end was trimmed by 4 bases and the J gene end by 7 bases; junction bases not matched to a gene: 13. The CDR3 runs to 18 residues. CDR3 region: CATSKIWGLAGSTNEQFF. CDR3 DNA sequence: TGTGCCACCAGCAAAATCTGGGGACTAGCGGGGAGTACAAATGAGCAGTTCTTC.

The chain couples TRBV30 to TRBJ1-4; D is perhaps TRBD1 (5 bases). Deletions cut 2 bases from V and 5 bases from J, with 12 bases between. This CDR3 region has 14 residues. Germline assignment: CDR1 GTSNPN and CDR2 SVGIG (reference sequence). The chain's CDR3 is CAWSFGQGNEKLFF. CDR3 DNA sequence: TGTGCCTGGAGTTTCGGTCAGGGAAATGAAAAACTGTTTTTT.

The chain combines TRBV6-6 with TRBJ1-5; D may be TRBD1 (5 bases). V gave up 6 bases and J gave up 0 bases, with 12 bases separating them. The CDR3 has 15 amino acids. The germline V gene encodes CDR1 MNHNY and CDR2 SVGAGI (reference sequence). The CDR3 loop reads CASRKTENSNQPQHF. The CDR3 region has the DNA TGTGCCAGCAGAAAGACAGAGAATAGCAATCAGCCCCAGCATTTT.

The V and J genes are TRBV7-2 and TRBJ1-4, with D possibly TRBD1 on 6 matching bases. CDR1 and CDR2 (germline): SGHTA, FQGNSA. CDR3 length: 18 residues. The V end was cut by 4 bases, the J end by 3 bases, with 21 bases between. CDR3 sequence: CASSSSRGGNRANEKLFF. CDR3 nucleotide sequence: TGTGCCAGCAGCTCCTCCCGCGGGGGGAACAGGGCTAATGAAAAACTGTTTTTT.

This chain connects TRBV4-1 to TRBJ1-4; D is undetermined. V dropped 4 bases and J dropped 2 bases, with 5 bases sitting between them. The CDR3 is 13 amino acids. CDR1 and CDR2 from the germline V gene are MGHRA and YSYEKL. This chain's CDR3 is CASSPGTNEKLFF. In nucleotides, the CDR3 is TGCGCCAGCAGCCCCGGGACTAATGAAAAACTGTTTTTT.

This chain uses TRBV29-1 with TRBJ2-1; 11 nucleotides align to TRBD2. Germline V gene sequence: CDR1 SQVTM, CDR2 ANQGSEA. The trim removed 3 bases at V and 9 bases at J, leaving 10 bases unmatched. This CDR3 spans 15 amino acids. CDR3 loop: CSVEPETSGETEQFF. DNA of the CDR3: TGCAGCGTTGAGCCCGAGACTAGCGGGGAAACTGAGCAGTTCTTC.

The chain uses TRBV11-2 and TRBJ1-1; a weak D match, TRBD1 (6 bases). V lost 1 base and J lost 9, with 12 bases in between. There are 13 residues in the CDR3. The germline gives CDR1 SGHAT, CDR2 FQNNGV. The CDR3 DNA follows: TGTGCCAGCAGCTTAGGTCCGCAGGGGAAAGCTTTCTTT. Residues: CASSLGPQGKAFF.

This rearrangement joins TRBV7-9 to TRBJ2-7, with TRBD2 matching over 10 bases. This CDR3 contains 15 residues. CDR1 and CDR2 from the germline V gene are SEHNR and FQNEAQ (reference sequence). The V segment lost 8 bases and the J segment 4 bases; nucleotides outside the gene matches: 11. CDR3 sequence: CASGLSGREAYEQYF. Here the CDR3 DNA reads TGTGCCAGCGGACTAAGCGGGAGGGAAGCTTACGAGCAGTACTTC.

The V call is TRBV28, the J call TRBJ1-1, with D perhaps matching TRBD1 (5 bases). V lost 2 bases, J lost 10 bases, and 20 bases lay in between. Germline V CDR1 and CDR2: MDHEN, SYDVKM. The CDR3 is made up of 15 amino acids. The CDR3 spells CASSLPLDAGFGAFF. The CDR3 region has the DNA TGTGCCAGCAGTTTACCCCTAGACGCAGGGTTTGGAGCTTTCTTT.

The V call is TRBV7-9, the J call TRBJ2-1; D is possibly TRBD1 (6 bases). The V and J ends lost 5 bases and 5 bases respectively, with 13 bases between them. Germline values: CDR1 SEHNR, CDR2 FQNEAQ (reference sequence). The CDR3 is made up of 14 amino acids. CDR3 protein: CASSPRQAHNEQFF. In DNA, the CDR3 is TGTGCCAGCAGCCCTCGACAGGCTCACAATGAGCAGTTCTTC.

J is TRBJ2-1 and V is TRBV19; 9 bases match TRBD2. Germline values: CDR1 LNHDA, CDR2 SQIVND (reference sequence). With V trimmed by 4 bases and J by 9 bases, 13 bases remained unmatched. The CDR3 spans 16 residues. CDR3 protein: CASSTTPAGGKSEQFF. Written as DNA, the CDR3 is TGTGCCAGTAGTACCACCCCAGCGGGAGGAAAGAGTGAGCAGTTCTTC.

The sample holds one count of this clone. V and J are TRBV4-2 and TRBJ2-1; TRBD2 aligns across 14 bases. V shed 1 base and J 6 bases; nucleotides not matched to a gene: 8. This CDR3 contains 18 residues. Germline-derived CDR1 and CDR2 are LGHNA and YNFKEQ. The CDR3 DNA reads as TGTGCCAGCAGCCAAGCTCCGGGGACTAGCGGGAGTCTCAATGAGCAGTTCTTC. Translated, it gives CASSQAPGTSGSLNEQFF.

This sequence joins TRBV7-8 and TRBJ2-1, with TRBD2 matching over 8 bases. Germline V gives CDR1 SGHVS, CDR2 FQNEAQ. The CDR3 runs 15 residues. V lost 5 bases to trimming and J lost 0 bases; unmatched junction nucleotides: 3. DNA of the CDR3: TGTGCCAGCAGCCCGGGACTAGACTCCTACAATGAGCAGTTCTTC. This gives the protein CASSPGLDSYNEQFF.